This passage covers 14 T cell receptor beta chains from one sample sequenced in a study of OX40 agonist ivuxolimab in advanced cancers. Library construction relied on the immunoSEQ multiplex PCR assay. In its TCRdb copy, this immuneACCESS table keeps in-frame sequences only and misses some clones. Where compared with another copy, unresolved V genes explain less than half of these, and the others have no known cause. The sample yields about 79,000 clones; about 90% were counted once. Together, the top ten hold about 0.35% of the sample. The sample consisted of CD4+ or CD8+ T cells sorted from blood, taken in a trial of the OX40 agonist ivuxolimab. The receptors stem from an adult with an advanced solid tumor such as melanoma, head and neck, liver or kidney cancer.

The V and J genes are TRBV9 and TRBJ1-1; D may be TRBD1 (5 bases). The germline V and J ends were trimmed by 5 bases and 3 bases, with 17 bases remaining between them. Germline V lookup: CDR1 SGDLS, CDR2 YYNGEE. The CDR3 length is 15 residues. DNA of the CDR3: TGTGCCAGCAGACCCTCCTGGGGGTTGGACACTGAAGCTTTCTTT. Translation gives CASRPSWGLDTEAFF. The whole variable domain, filled in from reference TRBV9 and TRBJ1-1, reads DSGVTQTPKHLITATGQRVTLRCSPRSGDLSVYWYQQSLDQGLQFLIQYYNGEERAKGNILERFSAQQFPDLHSELNLSSLELGDSALYFCASRPSWGLDTEAFFGQGTRLTVV.

This chain joins TRBV6-5 and TRBJ2-7; TRBD1 matches 9 bases. This CDR3 contains 15 residues. Germline CDR1 reads MNHEY; CDR2 reads SVGAGI. V lost 6 bases to trimming and J lost 0 bases; unmatched junction nucleotides: 6. CDR3 sequence reads: CASRSGTGSSYEQYF. The CDR3 DNA reads TGTGCCAGCAGATCCGGGACAGGGAGCTCCTACGAGCAGTACTTC.

The V gene is TRBV10-2, the J gene TRBJ1-1, with no clear D. The CDR3 totals 13 residues. Trimming shortened V by 5 bases and J by 12 bases, and 19 bases separated the two germline ends. Germline lookup yields CDR1 WSHSY and CDR2 SAAADI. The CDR3 region is CASSLAGYGPPFF. The CDR3, as DNA: TGCGCCAGCAGTCTAGCCGGGTACGGCCCGCCTTTCTTT.

This clone was seen a few times. The CDR3 DNA reads as TGTGCCAGCTCACCGAGCAGACAGCTAAACTATGGCTACACCTTC. As protein: CASSPSRQLNYGYTF. The genes are TRBV18 and TRBJ1-2; D possibly corresponds to TRBD1 (5 bases). This CDR3 spans 15 amino acids. Germline values: CDR1 KGHSH, CDR2 LQKENI. V lost 3 bases to trimming and J lost 2 bases, with 13 bases between them.

V is TRBV11-2 and J is TRBJ2-1; D is unclear. The CDR3 contains 15 residues. V lost 5 bases and J 0 bases, leaving 11 bases between the germline ends. CDR1 and CDR2 (germline): SGHAT, FQNNGV. Here the CDR3 reads CASSTRMSSYNEQFF. The CDR3 DNA reads as TGTGCCAGCAGCACTCGCATGAGCTCCTACAATGAGCAGTTCTTC.

The chain has TRBV4-1 and TRBJ2-5; tentative D call: TRBD1 (5 bases). CDR1 is MGHRA, CDR2 YSYEKL, per germline. This CDR3 is 15 amino acids long. The V end lost 4 bases, the J end lost 5 bases, and 17 bases lay between the germline ends. Here the CDR3 DNA reads TGCGCCAGCAGCCCATGGCTAGGGGTCGGCGAGACCCAGTACTTC. This translates into CASSPWLGVGETQYF.

J is TRBJ1-4 and V is TRBV28; D not resolved. Germline V gives CDR1 MDHEN, CDR2 SYDVKM. The CDR3 runs to 14 residues. Trimming took 1 base from V and 6 from J, leaving 9 bases between them. The CDR3 DNA reads as TGTGCCAGCAGTTTATTGCGGGAAGATGAAAAACTGTTTTTT. Protein: CASSLLREDEKLFF.

The rearrangement joins TRBV7-9 to TRBJ2-3, with TRBD1 as a possible D gene (5 bases). The V end was cut by 10 bases, the J end by 6 bases, with 26 bases between. Germline V gene sequence: CDR1 SEHNR, CDR2 FQNEAQ (reference sequence). CDR3 length equals 16 residues. The CDR3 here is CATPTEAPTKGDTQYF. The CDR3 nucleotides are TGTGCCACCCCAACCGAGGCACCTACCAAGGGGGATACGCAGTATTTT.

The J gene is TRBJ2-2, the V gene TRBV10-3; TRBD2 matches 9 bases. The CDR3 spans 17 residues. Germline values: CDR1 ENHRY, CDR2 SYGVKD. Losses at the gene ends were 2 bases for V and 0 bases for J; bases not matched to a gene: 4. The CDR3 sequence: CAISEDSGGSNTGELFF. The CDR3 DNA is TGTGCCATCAGTGAGGATAGCGGGGGATCGAACACCGGGGAGCTGTTTTTT.

The CDR3, as DNA: TGTGCCAGCTCAACAGCCGGGACGTCTGGCTCTGGAAACACCATATATTTT. This encodes CASSTAGTSGSGNTIYF. The chain carries TRBV18 and TRBJ1-3; D is perhaps TRBD1 (5 bases). V was cut by 5 bases and J by 0 bases, with 17 bases left in between. Germline-derived CDR1 and CDR2 are KGHSH and LQKENI. This CDR3 is built from 17 residues.

V is TRBV11-2 and J is TRBJ1-6; 7 nucleotides line up with TRBD1. Germline lookup yields CDR1 SGHAT and CDR2 FQNNGV. J gave up 10 bases and V 5 bases, and 5 bases lay outside the gene matches. CDR3 length: 13 residues. Here the CDR3 reads CASSRDSKSPLHF. The CDR3 DNA sequence: TGTGCCAGCAGCCGGGACAGCAAATCACCCCTCCACTTT.

This chain connects TRBV5-4 to TRBJ2-1; possible D gene TRBD2, 7 bases. Trimming took off 0 bases at V and 5 bases at J, with 12 bases between the two ends. CDR1 is SGHNT, CDR2 YYREEE, per germline (reference sequence). The CDR3 is 15 residues long. In nucleotides, the CDR3 is TGTGCCAGCAGCTTGGCGGGGGGCCGAGACAATGAGCAGTTCTTC. This codes for CASSLAGGRDNEQFF.

The chain carries TRBV28 and TRBJ1-6; D is uncertain. Between the trimmed V and J ends, which lost 5 bases and 9 bases, there was a span of 14 bases. Germline-derived CDR1 and CDR2 are MDHEN and SYDVKM. The CDR3 sequence is 14 residues long. The CDR3 region is CASSPRSLGSPLHF. The DNA of the CDR3 is TGTGCCAGCAGTCCCCGGAGCCTAGGTTCACCCCTCCACTTT.

This chain uses TRBV5-1 with TRBJ1-1; D is unresolved. Looked up from germline, CDR1 is SGHRS and CDR2 is YFSETQ. The CDR3 spans 13 residues. The ends were cut back, 0 bases at V and 3 bases at J, with 6 bases in the middle. CDR3 amino acids: CASSLEIYTEAFF. CDR3 nucleotide sequence: TGCGCCAGCAGCTTGGAGATATACACTGAAGCTTTCTTT.